The T cell receptor (beta chain) described here comes from a study of blood T cell repertoires in COVID-19. Study details: PBMCs, B-cell-depleted T cells, or T cells provided the cDNA or gDNA that made up the material.

Only in-frame clones appear in the TCRdb table, and some are missing; sequencing was by immunoSEQ multiplex PCR. The sample contains roughly 76,000 clones, over 75% of which appear only once. V trimming: 1 base; J trimming: 3 bases; junction bases outside the gene matches: 3. CDR3 length equals 16 residues. Germline loops: CDR1 LGHDT, CDR2 YNNKEL (reference sequence). The J gene is TRBJ2-1, the V gene TRBV3-1 (or the pseudogene TRBV3-2), with 10 bases lining up with TRBD2. The sequenced sample was peripheral blood. The clonotype originates from a woman between 18 and 30 years old with acute or convalescent COVID-19. This CDR3 reads CASSQAASGSYNEQFF. DNA for the CDR3: TGTGCCAGCAGCCAAGCAGCTAGCGGGAGCTACAATGAGCAGTTCTTC.